These 13 T cell receptor beta chains were all obtained from the same sample, sequenced in a study of vaccination and CD4 T cells after COVID-19 (dated by TCRdb to between 2021 and 2024). Explained via the paper, the treatment or condition label denotes: roughly 10-day PBMC culture with coronavirus spike peptide pools or control peptides (ViraFEST assay). Their specific antigens are unknown. The library came from PCR. The instrument given in TCRdb is Illumina iSeq 100. DNA from cultured CD4+ T cells underwent TCR sequencing with the Oncomine TCR Beta short-read assay at the Johns Hopkins FTIC core. TCRdb trimmed the raw reads at Q25, called clones with MiXCR and kept productive beta chains. CDR3 protein duplicates are merged, each entry listing the most common genes and DNA. Here the sample has about 18,000 distinct CDR3 sequences; approximately 40% occur a single time. Of the sample, 7.2% is held by the ten largest clones.

This specimen was CD4+ T cells from blood, cultured in vitro, taken after SARS-CoV-2 vaccination. Receptor source: a human donor who had recovered from COVID-19.

This chain uses TRBV29-1 with TRBJ2-7; TRBD1 aligns across 10 bases. CDR3 length equals 12 residues. The ends lost 6 bases at V and 4 bases at J; junction bases unmatched: 3. Germline CDR1 SQVTM, CDR2 ANQGSEA. In nucleotides, the CDR3 is TGCAGCGTCGGGACAGGGGTATACGAGCAGTACTTC. This translates into CSVGTGVYEQYF.

Only one count was recorded for this clonotype. Relative to the germline gene, one junction end is altered; a read error may explain this. This chain joins TRBV7-9 and TRBJ1-2; no clear D. This CDR3 has 13 amino acids. Germline V gene sequence: CDR1 SEHNR, CDR2 FQNEAQ (reference sequence). CDR3 loop: CASSQEAEYGYTF. The CDR3 coding sequence is TGCGCCAGCAGCCAAGAGGCAGAATATGGCTACACCTTC.

The chain employs TRBV20-1 and TRBJ2-1, with D perhaps matching TRBD2 (6 bases). Trimming shortened V by 6 bases and J by 7 bases, and 16 bases separated the two germline ends. Germline V lookup: CDR1 DFQATT, CDR2 SNEGSKA (reference sequence). This CDR3 has 13 residues. CDR3 protein: CSALRRAENEQFF. In DNA, the CDR3 is TGCAGTGCCCTGCGGAGGGCAGAAAATGAGCAGTTCTTC.

A word on this clonotype: At one boundary the junction diverges from the germline segment, which might be a read error. The chain has TRBV19 and TRBJ1-2, with 8 positions matching TRBD1. The CDR3 has 14 amino acids. Germline V gene sequence: CDR1 LNHDA, CDR2 SQIVND (reference sequence). The CDR3 DNA follows: TGTGCCAGTAGTACCTCAGGGACAGGCTATGGCAACACCTTC. This codes for CASSTSGTGYGNTF.

This clonotype has more than one count but fewer than ten. V gene TRBV6-1 combines with J gene TRBJ1-6, with D tentatively TRBD1 (5 bases). Trimming left V 6 bases short and J 9 bases short, with 15 bases between. Germline V lookup: CDR1 MNHNS, CDR2 SASEGT. The length of the CDR3 is 14 residues. CDR3 bases: TGTGCCAGCAGCCGGGGACGGAATCCTTCACCCCTCCACTTT. As protein: CASSRGRNPSPLHF.

This clonotype was counted between two and nine times. The rearrangement joins TRBV6-2 or TRBV6-3 to TRBJ1-1; weak D call: TRBD1 (6 bases). The CDR3 covers 18 residues. Germline CDR1 reads MNHEY; CDR2 reads SVGEGT. Trimming took off 5 bases at V and 0 bases at J, with 22 bases between the two ends. CDR3 in DNA: TGTGCCAGCAGTCCCATGACCCTTGACAGGTCACTGAACACTGAAGCTTTCTTT. Translated, it gives CASSPMTLDRSLNTEAFF.

There are a few counts of this clonotype. The chain is built from TRBV5-8 and TRBJ1-5; TRBD1 agrees at 7 bases. Germline V gives CDR1 SGHTS, CDR2 YDEGEE. The CDR3 is made up of 14 amino acids. V was pared by 4 bases and J by 2 bases, with 3 bases of the junction left unmatched. The chain's CDR3 is CASSTGQGNQPQHF. Written as DNA, the CDR3 is TGTGCCAGCAGCACCGGACAGGGCAATCAGCCCCAGCATTTT.

The rearrangement joins TRBV20-1 to TRBJ2-1; 7 bases agree with TRBD2. Germline trimming cut 3 bases from V and 5 bases from J; bases unmatched to any gene: 7. CDR1 is DFQATT, CDR2 SNEGSKA, per germline (reference sequence). This CDR3 spans 14 amino acids. CDR3: CSASRPSGDNEQFF. CDR3 nucleotide sequence: TGCAGTGCTAGCAGGCCTAGCGGAGACAATGAGCAGTTCTTC.

CDR3 sequence: CASSLIPYEQYF. The CDR3 DNA follows: TGTGCCAGCAGCTTAATACCCTACGAGCAGTACTTC. The V call is TRBV7-8, the J call TRBJ2-7; the D is unclear. The V end lost 2 bases, the J end lost 2 bases, and 4 bases lay between the germline ends. Germline values: CDR1 SGHVS, CDR2 FQNEAQ. The length of the CDR3 is 12 residues.

This chain connects TRBV12-3 or TRBV12-4 to TRBJ1-5, with 7 bases fitting TRBD1. This CDR3 is 14 amino acids long. With 8 bases clipped from V and 7 bases from J, the junction kept 11 bases outside the gene matches. The CDR3 sequence: CASGHGGGEQPQHF. The CDR3 nucleotides are TGTGCCAGCGGCCATGGAGGGGGCGAACAGCCCCAGCATTTT.

The chain recombines TRBV27 with TRBJ1-6; 11 bases are shared with TRBD1. CDR1 and CDR2 from the germline V gene are MNHEY and SMNVEV (reference sequence). The CDR3 length is 20 residues. V was pared by 7 bases and J by 4 bases, with 18 bases of the junction left unmatched. The CDR3 DNA follows: TGTGCCAGCACCCTGAGTTCCAGGACAGGGGGCCCCTCATATAATTCACCCCTCCACTTT. It translates to CASTLSSRTGGPSYNSPLHF.

The V call is TRBV6-2 or TRBV6-3, the J call TRBJ2-1; D unclear. With 0 bases removed from V and 8 bases from J, the gap between germline ends came to 14 bases. Germline CDR1 and CDR2: MNHEY and SVGEGT. This CDR3 comprises 15 residues. CDR3 DNA: TGTGCCAGCAGTTACTCTATAGGGCTTAACCATGAGCAGTTCTTC. This sequence encodes CASSYSIGLNHEQFF.

In its sample, this clonotype was seen a few times. This chain uses TRBV5-4 with TRBJ1-1, with TRBD1 matching 10 bases. Germline CDR1 reads SGHNT; CDR2 reads YYREEE (reference sequence). V trimming: 7 bases; J trimming: 5 bases; junction bases outside the gene matches: 2. This CDR3 contains 12 residues. The CDR3 bases are TGTGCCAGCGGGGGACAGGGGACTGAAGCTTTCTTT. This codes for CASGGQGTEAFF.